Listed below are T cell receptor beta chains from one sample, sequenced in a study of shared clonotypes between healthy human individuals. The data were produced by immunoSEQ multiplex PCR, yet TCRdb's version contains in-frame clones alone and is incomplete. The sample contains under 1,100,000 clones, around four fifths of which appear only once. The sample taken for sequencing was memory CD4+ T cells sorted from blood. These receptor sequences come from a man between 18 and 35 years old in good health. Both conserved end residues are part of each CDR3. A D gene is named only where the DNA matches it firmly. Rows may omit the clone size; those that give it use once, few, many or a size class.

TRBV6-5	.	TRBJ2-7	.	TGTGCCACCCATAGGGCGGACGAGCAGTACTTC	CATHRADEQYF
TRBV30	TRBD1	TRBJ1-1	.	TGTGCCTGGAGCCAGGGACAGCCAGGTCACACTGAAGCTTTCTTT	CAWSQGQPGHTEAFF
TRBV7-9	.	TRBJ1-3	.	TGTGCCAGCAGCCGGGCAGGGGCTGGAAACACCATATATTTT	CASSRAGAGNTIYF
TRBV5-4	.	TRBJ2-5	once	TGTGCCAGCAGCTTGCTGAGCGGCGAGACCCAGTACTTC	CASSLLSGETQYF
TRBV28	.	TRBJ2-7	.	TGTGCCAGCAGTTTCGTGTTTTTTGACGAGCAGTACTTC	CASSFVFFDEQYF
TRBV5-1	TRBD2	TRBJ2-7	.	TGCGCCAGCAGCTTGGGCCCAGCGGGAGTCGAGGAGCAGTACTTC	CASSLGPAGVEEQYF
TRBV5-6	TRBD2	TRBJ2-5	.	TGTGCCAGCAGCGTCGGGACTAGCGGGAGATTGAGAGAGACCCAGTACTTC	CASSVGTSGRLRETQYF
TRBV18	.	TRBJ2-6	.	TGTGCCAGCTCACGATTGCAGGGGACTGGGGCCAACGTCCTGACTTTC	CASSRLQGTGANVLTF
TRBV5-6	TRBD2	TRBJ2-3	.	TGTGCCAGCAGCTTGGCCGAGGGGATAGCGGGTACGCAGTATTTT	CASSLAEGIAGTQYF
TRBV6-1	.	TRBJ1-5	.	TGTGCCAGCACCACGCCGGGACCCAAAAATCAGCCCCAGCATTTT	CASTTPGPKNQPQHF
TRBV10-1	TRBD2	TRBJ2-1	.	TGCGCCAGCAGTGAGGGTATGAGCGGGAGCGCGAAAGGCAATGAGCAGTTCTTC	CASSEGMSGSAKGNEQFF
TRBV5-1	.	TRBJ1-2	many	TGCGCCAGCAGCTCCCGTGAAAGGGGCAACTATGGCTACACCTTC	CASSSRERGNYGYTF
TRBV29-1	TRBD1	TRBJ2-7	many	TGCAGCGCAGGGACAGGGCCCTACGAGCAGTACTTC	CSAGTGPYEQYF
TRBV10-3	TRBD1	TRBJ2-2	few	TGTGCCACCACCGACAGGGGAGATGGGGAGCTGTTTTTT	CATTDRGDGELFF
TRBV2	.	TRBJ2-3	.	TGTGCCAGCAGGGACTCCGTCGTCACAGATACGCAGTATTTT	CASRDSVVTDTQYF
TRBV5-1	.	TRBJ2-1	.	TGCGCCAGCAGCAGACTAGGAGCGTCCCAGGGTAATGAGCAGTTCTTC	CASSRLGASQGNEQFF
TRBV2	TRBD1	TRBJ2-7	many	TGTGCCAGCATTGGAGACAGGGGGCACGAGCAGTACTTC	CASIGDRGHEQYF
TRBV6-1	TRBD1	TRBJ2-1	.	TGTGCCAGCAGTGAAGATCAAGGGACAGGGTCCAATGAGCAGTTCTTC	CASSEDQGTGSNEQFF
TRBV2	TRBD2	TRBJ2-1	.	TGTGCCAGCAGTGATGTTGGCGGGGGGTACAATGAGCAGTTCTTC	CASSDVGGGYNEQFF
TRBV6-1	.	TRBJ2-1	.	TGTGCCAGCACGGAAAACTCCTACAATGAGCAGTTCTTC	CASTENSYNEQFF
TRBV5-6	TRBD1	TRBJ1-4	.	TGTGCCAGCAGCTTGTTTAGGGGGCGCGAAAATGAAAAACTGTTTTTT	CASSLFRGRENEKLFF
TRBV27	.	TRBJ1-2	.	TGTGCCAGCAGTTTATCGGGGAACAGGCCTCAGGACTATGGCTACACCTTC	CASSLSGNRPQDYGYTF
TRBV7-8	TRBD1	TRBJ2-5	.	TGTGCCAGCAGCTGGGGACAGGGTCAAGAGACCCAGTACTTC	CASSWGQGQETQYF
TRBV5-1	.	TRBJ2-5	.	TGCGCCAGCAGCTTAGGCCAGCAAGAGACCCAGTACTTC	CASSLGQQETQYF
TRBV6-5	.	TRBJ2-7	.	TGTGCCAGCAGTTCCCCTGGGGATGCGGGAAGACACGAGCAGTACTTC	CASSSPGDAGRHEQYF
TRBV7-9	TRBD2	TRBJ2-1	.	TGTGCCAGCGGACGGGTAGCGGGAGACAATGAGCAGTTCTTC	CASGRVAGDNEQFF
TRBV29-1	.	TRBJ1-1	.	TGCAGCGTTCGCGGGAACACTGAAGCTTTCTTT	CSVRGNTEAFF
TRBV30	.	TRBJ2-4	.	TGTGCCTGGAGTCAGGGACCCAAAAACATTCAGTACTTC	CAWSQGPKNIQYF
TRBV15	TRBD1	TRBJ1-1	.	TGTGCCACCAGCACGCCGCCAGGGGGACAAGGAGAAGCTTTCTTT	CATSTPPGGQGEAFF
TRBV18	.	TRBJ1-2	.	TGTGCCAGCTCACCACGACAGGACGAGACCTATGGCTACACCTTC	CASSPRQDETYGYTF
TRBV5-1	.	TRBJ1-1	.	TGCGCCAGCAGCTCCGACACAAACACTGAAGCTTTCTTT	CASSSDTNTEAFF
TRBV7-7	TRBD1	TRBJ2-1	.	TGTGCTAGCAGCATCGGGACAGGGGAGTTCTTC	CASSIGTGEFF
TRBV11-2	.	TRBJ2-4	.	TGTGCCAGCAGCTTAGATAATGGGGCTGGGATAGCCAAAAACATTCAGTACTTC	CASSLDNGAGIAKNIQYF
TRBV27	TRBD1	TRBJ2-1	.	TGTGCCAGCAGTTCCCGGGACAGTCTCAATGAGCAGTTCTTC	CASSSRDSLNEQFF
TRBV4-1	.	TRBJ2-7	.	TGCGCCAGCAGCCACAGGACAGACTACGAGCAGTACTTC	CASSHRTDYEQYF
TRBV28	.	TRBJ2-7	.	TGTGCCAGCAGGAAACAGTACGAGCAGTACTTC	CASRKQYEQYF
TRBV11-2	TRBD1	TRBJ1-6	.	TGTGCCAGCAGCCTCGCGGACAGGGGCAGTTCACCCCTCCACTTT	CASSLADRGSSPLHF
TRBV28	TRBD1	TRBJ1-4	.	TGTGCCAGCAGTTGGGGACAGAGCCTTAATGAAAAACTGTTTTTT	CASSWGQSLNEKLFF
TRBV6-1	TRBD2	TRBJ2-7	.	TGTGCCAGCAGTGAACTAGCGGGGAGATACTACGAGCAGTACTTC	CASSELAGRYYEQYF
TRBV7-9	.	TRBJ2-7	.	TGTGCCAGCAGCTTACGGCTCTCGGACGTCCACGAGCAGTACTTC	CASSLRLSDVHEQYF
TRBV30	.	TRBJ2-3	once	TGTGCCTGGAGAGGCGGTAAGACTGGCGGGTCCCCCGCTGGTAGTAAAAATACGCAGTATTTT	CAWRGGKTGGSPAGSKNTQYF
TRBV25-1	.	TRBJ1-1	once	TGTGCCAGCAGTGACGGGAGACAGAACACTGAAGCTTTCTTT	CASSDGRQNTEAFF